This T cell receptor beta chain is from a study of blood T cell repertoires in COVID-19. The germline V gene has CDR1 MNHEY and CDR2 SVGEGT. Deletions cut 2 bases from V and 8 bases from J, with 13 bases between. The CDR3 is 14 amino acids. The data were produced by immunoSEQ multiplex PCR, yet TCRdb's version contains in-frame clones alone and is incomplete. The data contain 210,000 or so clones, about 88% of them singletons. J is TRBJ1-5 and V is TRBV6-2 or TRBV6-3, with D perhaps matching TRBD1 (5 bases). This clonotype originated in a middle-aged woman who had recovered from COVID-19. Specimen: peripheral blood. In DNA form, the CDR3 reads TGTGCCAGCAGTTACCAACAGGCGAAGGAGCCCCAGCATTTT. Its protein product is CASSYQQAKEPQHF.